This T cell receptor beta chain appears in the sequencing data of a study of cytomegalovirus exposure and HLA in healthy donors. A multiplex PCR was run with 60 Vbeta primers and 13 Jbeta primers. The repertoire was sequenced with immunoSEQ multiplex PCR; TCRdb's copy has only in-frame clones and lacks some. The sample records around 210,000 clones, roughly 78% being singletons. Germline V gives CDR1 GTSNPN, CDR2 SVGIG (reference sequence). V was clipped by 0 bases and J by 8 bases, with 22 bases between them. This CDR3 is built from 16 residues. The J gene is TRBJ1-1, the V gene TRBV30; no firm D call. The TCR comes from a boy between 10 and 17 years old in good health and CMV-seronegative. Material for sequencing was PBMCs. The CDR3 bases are TGTGCCTGGAGTGTAGGAGGGTGGGCAGGAATATTCGAAGCTTTCTTT. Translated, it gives CAWSVGGWAGIFEAFF.